Detailed here is one T cell receptor beta chain. This clone was observed many times. Its antigen has not been determined. It has no much larger one-base neighbor in the sample; base qualities were not kept. These data are taken from a study of T cells after posttransplantation cyclophosphamide (dated by TCRdb to 2016 to 2018). Turning to the overall study: Using TRB sequencing, the study followed how the T cell repertoire reconstituted after myeloablative bone marrow transplantation in which posttransplantation cyclophosphamide served as GVHD prophylaxis. Samples from roughly 35 PTCy-treated patients, along with samples from around 16 of their related bone marrow donors, underwent antigen receptor sequencing. Blood from all 35 or so PTCy patients with 1-year posttransplant specimens was subjected to TRB sequencing. In 3 patients, TRB sequencing was also performed on up to about 3 more blood samples taken 2 to 5.2 years after transplant, and in a handful of patients, pretransplant blood was also TRB-sequenced. Because TRA and TRB clonality correlated tightly in about 10 samples, later TCR analyses were limited to TRB. Public TRB sequences were compared against a database of over 3,600 sequences linked to responses to pathogens, tumor antigens, self-antigens and alloantigens. The paper as a whole reports these results and caveats: Across 45 patients, recipient CMV seropositivity and CMV reactivation were highly associated with TRB clonality; PTCy diversity was similar to CNI/methotrexate controls. The TRB repertoires of T cells infiltrating skin or the GI tract showed only limited overlap with the TRB repertoires found in blood. Donor-recipient similarity was low at 1-2 months but rose over the first year, and later blood repertoires were often dominated by donor CD8+ memory clones.

Interpreted using the paper, the treatment or condition label stands for: high-dose cyclophosphamide on days +3 and +4 as single-agent GVHD prophylaxis. Patients in the PTCy group got busulfan and fludarabine conditioning, a marrow graft from a related or unrelated donor, and cyclophosphamide on days +3 and +4. The PTCy-treated patients were drawn from a prospective, multi-institutional clinical trial. Peripheral blood and bone marrow mononuclear cells were isolated by Ficoll-Hypaque density centrifugation and cryopreserved. TRB sequencing was run on genomic DNA with either the immunoSEQ assay at survey resolution or the hsTCRB kit. The study's processing was this. Initial read processing used immunoSEQ software, and repertoire analyses used the LymphoSeq R package. Clonality was computed as 1 minus normalized Shannon entropy, and a Gini coefficient was also calculated for each TRB dataset. To infer phenotypes in unsorted samples, TRB sequences from sorted subsets of the recipient or donor were mapped onto unsorted samples from the same recipient. Sourced from immuneACCESS, this table was stored by TCRdb with only in-frame sequences that have V and J called. A share of the clones is absent; for the studies checked, an unresolved V gene accounts for under half, and the remainder has no known explanation. That table furnishes V, J and clone size, whereas the DNA furnished D and trimming. The data for this sample show about 9,100 clones, each detected more than once. The ten largest make up roughly 3.5% of the sample.

Sequenced here: PBMCs, sampled roughly 350 days after allogeneic stem cell transplant with posttransplant cyclophosphamide. The receptor was derived from a male patient aged 50 or older who received an allogeneic stem cell transplant from a related donor and was CMV-positive. A transplant means some T cells may be of graft donor rather than patient origin.

The sequenced DNA is TGTGCCAGCAGCCTGACTATCTACGAGCAGTACTTC. It translates as CASSLTIYEQYF. The chain employs TRBV7-9 and TRBJ2-7; TRBD2 is possibly the D segment (5 matching bases). Taken from cysteine to phenylalanine, the CDR3 has 12 residues. Just the 36-base CDR3 DNA is kept, in frame starting at base 1. V was cut back by 5 bases and J by 3 bases, leaving a gap of 8 bases between them. CDR1 is given as SEHNR and CDR2 as FQNEAQ, both from the germline V gene (reference sequence).